The rows below give T cell receptor beta chains drawn from one sample of a study of vaccination effects on CD4 cells after COVID-19. Their antigens are not known. TCRdb keeps only in-frame clones here, not all; method: immunoSEQ multiplex PCR. The sample has approximately 54,000 clones; 75% to 90% are singletons. The sample consisted of CD4+ T cells from PBMCs cultured with HCoV-229E spike peptides, taken before COVID-19 vaccination. Receptor source: a human donor who received a COVID-19 vaccine. Each CDR3 is given with its conserved first and last residue. A D gene is named only where the DNA matches it firmly. Some rows mark clone size as missing; the rest say once, few, many or name a class of expanded clone.

NA,TRBJ2-5,TRBV19,TRBD2,16,CASSIGGTSGQETQYF,TGTGCCAGTAGTATAGGGGGGACTAGCGGGCAAGAGACCCAGTACTTC
NA,TRBJ1-2,TRBV5-4,TRBD1,15,CASSPQGAQGYGYTF,TGTGCCAGCAGCCCCCAGGGGGCGCAAGGCTATGGCTACACCTTC
few,TRBJ2-3,TRBV9,TRBD1,15,CASSLWGQGTDTQYF,TGTGCCAGCAGCCTGTGGGGACAGGGCACAGATACGCAGTATTTT
NA,TRBJ2-1,TRBV2,NA,15,CASSRDRQPYNEQFF,TGTGCCAGCAGTCGGGACCGTCAGCCCTACAATGAGCAGTTCTTC
NA,TRBJ2-1,TRBV2,TRBD2,16,CASRRLGLAGDNEQFF,TGTGCCAGCAGGAGGTTGGGACTAGCGGGGGACAATGAGCAGTTCTTC
NA,TRBJ1-1,TRBV6-2/TRBV6-3,NA,15,CASSYLGTANTEAFF,TGTGCCAGCAGTTACTTAGGGACCGCGAACACTGAAGCTTTCTTT
NA,TRBJ2-1,TRBV18,NA,15,CASSPLTASYNEQFF,TGTGCCAGCTCACCTCTAACAGCATCCTACAATGAGCAGTTCTTC
NA,TRBJ1-5,TRBV5-5,NA,14,CASSFSRSNQPQHF,TGTGCCAGCAGCTTTAGTCGGAGCAATCAGCCCCAGCATTTT
NA,TRBJ2-3,TRBV5-1,TRBD2,17,CASSLAGTSGGADTQYF,TGCGCCAGCAGCTTGGCCGGGACTAGCGGGGGCGCAGATACGCAGTATTTT
NA,TRBJ2-2,TRBV5-4,TRBD1,16,CASSLGGQGNTGELFF,TGTGCCAGCAGCCTGGGGGGACAGGGGAACACCGGGGAGCTGTTTTTT
NA,TRBJ2-3,TRBV2,NA,12,CASIMGGDTQYF,TGTGCCAGCATTATGGGGGGAGATACGCAGTATTTT
NA,TRBJ1-3,TRBV19,TRBD1,16,CASSIPGQGAGNTIYF,TGTGCCAGTAGTATTCCCGGACAGGGGGCTGGAAACACCATATATTTT
NA,TRBJ2-2,TRBV2,NA,14,CASSGGPNTGELFF,TGTGCCAGCAGTGGAGGGCCGAACACCGGGGAGCTGTTTTTT
NA,TRBJ2-2,TRBV4-1,NA,18,CASSPYLGGGGNTGELFF,TGCGCCAGCAGCCCTTATCTGGGAGGGGGAGGAAACACCGGGGAGCTGTTTTTT
NA,TRBJ1-2,TRBV4-1,NA,17,CASSQGSAGTWSRGYTF,TGCGCCAGCAGCCAAGGCTCGGCGGGGACGTGGTCTCGTGGCTACACCTTC
NA,TRBJ2-3,TRBV7-3,NA,15,CASSLSSRFTDTQYF,TGTGCCAGCAGCTTAAGCAGCAGGTTCACAGATACGCAGTATTTT
NA,TRBJ2-4,TRBV3-1/TRBV3-2,TRBD2,21,CASSQDLPGLAGVLGKNIQYF,TGTGCCAGCAGCCAAGACCTCCCGGGACTAGCGGGGGTATTAGGCAAAAACATTCAGTACTTC
NA,TRBJ1-6,TRBV27,NA,16,CASSLSRGGYNSPLHF,TGTGCCAGCAGCCTCTCCAGGGGTGGTTATAATTCACCCCTCCACTTT
NA,TRBJ2-6,TRBV6-5,NA,13,CASGHAGANVLTF,TGTGCCAGCGGACATGCTGGGGCCAACGTCCTGACTTTC
once,TRBJ2-1,TRBV7-3,TRBD1,14,CASSKDRGNNEQFF,TGTGCCAGCAGCAAGGACAGGGGCAACAATGAGCAGTTCTTC
NA,TRBJ2-3,TRBV4-3,NA,17,CASSQDSSGSGWDTQYF,TGCGCCAGCAGCCAAGATTCGTCAGGGTCCGGATGGGATACGCAGTATTTT
NA,TRBJ2-2,TRBV3-1/TRBV3-2,NA,16,CASSHVFQGNTGELFF,TGTGCCAGCAGCCACGTTTTTCAGGGTAACACCGGGGAGCTGTTTTTT
NA,TRBJ2-3,TRBV6-2/TRBV6-3,NA,15,CASSYPGTVQNTQYF,TGTGCCAGCAGTTACCCCGGGACGGTTCAAAATACGCAGTATTTT
few,TRBJ2-2,TRBV5-1,TRBD1,15,CASSLSWTGNGELFF,TGCGCCAGCAGCTTGAGTTGGACAGGGAACGGGGAGCTGTTTTTT
NA,TRBJ2-6,TRBV5-4,NA,19,CASSRSNRGQSSGANVLTF,TGTGCCAGCAGCCGATCAAACCGGGGCCAGAGCTCTGGGGCCAACGTCCTGACTTTC
NA,TRBJ2-4,TRBV6-5,NA,12,CASKGGGNIQYF,TGTGCCAGCAAGGGGGGGGGTAACATTCAGTACTTC
NA,TRBJ1-1,TRBV7-2,NA,12,CASSLGRGEAFF,TGTGCCAGCAGCTTAGGCCGGGGTGAAGCTTTCTTT
NA,TRBJ2-2,TRBV28,NA,11,CASREIGELFF,TGTGCCAGCAGGGAGATCGGGGAGCTGTTTTTT
NA,TRBJ2-1,TRBV10-3,TRBD2,17,CAISDVGLADSVGEQFF,TGTGCCATCAGCGACGTGGGACTAGCGGATTCAGTAGGTGAGCAGTTCTTC
NA,TRBJ1-3,TRBV5-6,NA,14,CASSLDTSGNTIYF,TGTGCCAGCAGCTTGGATACCTCTGGAAACACCATATATTTT
NA,TRBJ1-1,TRBV5-1,NA,15,CASSMGDRRTTEAFF,TGCGCCAGCAGCATGGGAGACAGGAGAACCACTGAAGCTTTCTTT
NA,TRBJ1-4,TRBV30,TRBD1,15,CAWSAVDKAGGKLFF,TGTGCCTGGAGTGCGGTGGACAAGGCAGGGGGAAAACTGTTTTTT
NA,TRBJ2-2,TRBV9,NA,16,CASSVVMGRFTGELFF,TGTGCCAGCAGCGTAGTCATGGGGCGCTTTACCGGGGAGCTGTTTTTT
NA,TRBJ1-1,TRBV16,NA,13,CASSQSHNTEAFF,TGTGCCAGCAGCCAATCGCATAACACTGAAGCTTTCTTT
NA,TRBJ1-1,TRBV14,NA,15,CASSPPGFGNTEAFF,TGTGCCAGCAGCCCCCCGGGCTTCGGAAACACTGAAGCTTTCTTT
NA,TRBJ2-2,TRBV9,TRBD2,16,CASSPRTRSNTGELFF,TGTGCCAGCAGCCCCCGGACTAGGTCGAACACCGGGGAGCTGTTTTTT
NA,TRBJ1-6,TRBV7-3,NA,13,CASSPLEHSPLHF,TGTGCCAGCAGCCCCCTAGAGCATTCACCCCTCCACTTT
NA,TRBJ1-1,TRBV21-1,NA,15,CASSTRTAVNTEAFF,TGTGCCAGCAGCACTCGGACCGCAGTGAACACTGAAGCTTTCTTT
few,TRBJ1-6,TRBV2,NA,14,CASSGQENNSPLHF,TGTGCCAGCAGTGGACAGGAAAATAATTCACCCCTCCACTTT
NA,TRBJ2-2,TRBV5-4,NA,17,CASSFGGAGVNTGELFF,TGTGCCAGCAGCTTTGGAGGGGCAGGGGTAAACACCGGGGAGCTGTTTTTT
once,TRBJ1-2,TRBV3-1/TRBV3-2,TRBD1,13,CASSNTGGYGYTF,TGTGCCAGCAGCAATACAGGGGGCTATGGCTACACCTTC
NA,TRBJ1-6,TRBV5-6,NA,15,CASSFDSGNNSPLHF,TGTGCCAGCAGCTTTGACAGTGGTAATAATTCACCCCTCCACTTT
NA,TRBJ1-6,TRBV6-5,TRBD1,15,CASSSDRGYNSPLHF,TGTGCCAGCAGTTCAGACAGGGGATATAATTCACCCCTCCACTTT
NA,TRBJ1-5,TRBV19,NA,14,CASSTWVLNQPQHF,TGTGCCAGTAGTACCTGGGTCTTAAATCAGCCCCAGCATTTT
NA,TRBJ2-3,TRBV19,NA,15,CASIPPGGRTDTQYF,TGTGCCAGTATCCCCCCCGGCGGCCGCACAGATACGCAGTATTTT
once,TRBJ2-5,TRBV11-2,TRBD1,14,CASSSDRGRETQYF,TGTGCCAGCAGCTCTGACAGGGGGCGAGAGACCCAGTACTTC
NA,TRBJ1-1,TRBV24-1,TRBD1,12,CATSATGALAFF,TGTGCCACCAGTGCGACAGGGGCGTTAGCTTTCTTT
NA,TRBJ1-4,TRBV7-2,TRBD1,17,CASSYGQGAFTNEKLFF,TGTGCCAGCAGCTATGGACAGGGGGCGTTCACTAATGAAAAACTGTTTTTT
once,TRBJ2-3,TRBV6-1,NA,17,CASSDNSWGRGTDTQYF,TGTGCCAGCAGTGATAACTCGTGGGGGCGCGGCACAGATACGCAGTATTTT
NA,TRBJ1-5,TRBV11-2,TRBD1,15,CASSLADRGNQPQHF,TGTGCCAGCAGCTTAGCGGACAGGGGTAATCAGCCCCAGCATTTT
NA,TRBJ1-1,TRBV19,NA,13,CASRTDWGTEAFF,TGTGCCAGTAGGACGGACTGGGGGACTGAAGCTTTCTTT
once,TRBJ1-1,TRBV13,NA,13,CASSSGLYTEAFF,TGTGCCAGCAGCTCGGGATTGTACACTGAAGCTTTCTTT
few,TRBJ2-3,TRBV14,NA,14,CASSPGSSTDTQYF,TGTGCCAGCAGCCCAGGAAGTAGCACAGATACGCAGTATTTT
NA,TRBJ2-5,TRBV14,TRBD1,16,CASSQGGTGAQRTQYF,TGTGCCAGCAGCCAGGGGGGGACAGGGGCTCAGAGAACCCAGTACTTC
few,TRBJ1-5,TRBV19,NA,14,CASSIGQPNQPQHF,TGTGCCAGTAGTATAGGACAGCCCAATCAGCCCCAGCATTTT
few,TRBJ2-5,TRBV6-5,TRBD2,14,CASSLAGGQETQYF,TGTGCCAGCAGCCTAGCGGGGGGCCAAGAGACCCAGTACTTC
NA,TRBJ1-5,TRBV2,NA,13,CASRGDLNQPQHF,TGTGCCAGCAGGGGGGACCTTAATCAGCCCCAGCATTTT
NA,TRBJ1-6,TRBV18,NA,15,CASSQGKGNFSPLHF,TGTGCCAGCTCGCAAGGAAAGGGAAATTTTTCACCCCTCCACTTT
NA,TRBJ1-2,TRBV28,NA,15,CASSFFGSLNYGYTF,TGTGCCAGCAGTTTTTTCGGGAGTCTAAACTATGGCTACACCTTC
once,TRBJ2-1,TRBV5-1,NA,16,CASSMWAGHGGNEQFF,TGCGCCAGCAGCATGTGGGCGGGTCATGGGGGGAATGAGCAGTTCTTC